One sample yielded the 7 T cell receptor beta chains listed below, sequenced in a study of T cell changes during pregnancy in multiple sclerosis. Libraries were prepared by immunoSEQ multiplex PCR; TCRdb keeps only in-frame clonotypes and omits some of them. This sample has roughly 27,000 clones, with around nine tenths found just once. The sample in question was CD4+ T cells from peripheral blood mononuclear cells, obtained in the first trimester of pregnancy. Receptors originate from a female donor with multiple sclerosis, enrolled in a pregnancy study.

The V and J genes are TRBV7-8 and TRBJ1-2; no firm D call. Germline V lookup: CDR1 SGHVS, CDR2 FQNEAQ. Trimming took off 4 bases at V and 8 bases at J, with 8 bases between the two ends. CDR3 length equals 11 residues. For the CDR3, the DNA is TGTGCCAGCAGCTCCAACACGGGCTACACCTTC. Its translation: CASSSNTGYTF.

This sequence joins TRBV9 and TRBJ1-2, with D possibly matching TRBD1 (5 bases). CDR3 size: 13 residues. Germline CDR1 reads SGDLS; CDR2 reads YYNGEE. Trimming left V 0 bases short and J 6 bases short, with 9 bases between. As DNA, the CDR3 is TGTGCCAGCAGCGTAGGGGGGGGGAATGGCTACACCTTC. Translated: CASSVGGGNGYTF.

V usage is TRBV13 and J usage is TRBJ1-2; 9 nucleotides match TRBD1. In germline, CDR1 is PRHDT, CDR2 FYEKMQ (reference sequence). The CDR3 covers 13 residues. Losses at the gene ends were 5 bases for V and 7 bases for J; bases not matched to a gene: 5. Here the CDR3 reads CASSRGTGIGYTF. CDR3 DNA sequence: TGTGCCAGCAGCCGAGGGACAGGGATTGGCTACACCTTC.

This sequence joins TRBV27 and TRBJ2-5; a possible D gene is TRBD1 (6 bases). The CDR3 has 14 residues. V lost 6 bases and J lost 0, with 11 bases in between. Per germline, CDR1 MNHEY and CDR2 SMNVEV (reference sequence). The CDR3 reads CASRRGQNQETQYF. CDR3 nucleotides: TGTGCCAGCAGAAGGGGACAAAACCAAGAGACCCAGTACTTC.

CDR3 in amino acids: CASSLDRTGNTIYF. In DNA form, the CDR3 reads TGTGCCAGCAGCCTGGACAGGACCGGAAACACCATATATTTT. This rearrangement joins TRBV7-9 to TRBJ1-3, with 7 bases matching TRBD1. With 5 bases clipped from V and 4 bases from J, the junction kept 5 bases outside the gene matches. The CDR3 sequence is 14 residues long. Germline V gene lookup returns CDR1 SEHNR and CDR2 FQNEAQ (reference sequence).

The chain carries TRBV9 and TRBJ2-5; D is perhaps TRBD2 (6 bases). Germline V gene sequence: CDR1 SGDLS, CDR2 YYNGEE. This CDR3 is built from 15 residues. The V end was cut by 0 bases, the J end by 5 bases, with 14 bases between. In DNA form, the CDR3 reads TGTGCCAGCAGCGTAGGCGGGGTGGGGTTGGAGACCCAGTACTTC. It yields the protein CASSVGGVGLETQYF.

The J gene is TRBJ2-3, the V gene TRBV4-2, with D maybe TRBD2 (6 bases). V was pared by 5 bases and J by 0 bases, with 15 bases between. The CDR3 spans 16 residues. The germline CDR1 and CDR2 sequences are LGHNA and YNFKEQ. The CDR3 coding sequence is TGTGCCAGCAGCTCCGGTCTAGCGTCTAGCACAGATACGCAGTATTTT. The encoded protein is CASSSGLASSTDTQYF.